These 30 T cell receptor beta chains were all obtained from the same sample, sequenced in a study of tumor-infiltrating lymphocytes in oesophageal squamous cell carcinoma. One entry per CDR3 protein, called by TCRdb with MiXCR from the PCR reads. Of 14,000 or so distinct CDR3 sequences listed, around 46% are singletons. Sequencing was carried out using esophageal tumor tissue. The source of these receptors is a male donor with esophageal squamous cell carcinoma.

The V and J genes are TRBV5-6 and TRBJ2-3; 9 bases are a match to TRBD2. With V trimmed by 6 bases and J by 5 bases, 13 bases remained unmatched. Germline lookup yields CDR1 SGHDT and CDR2 YYEEEE. The CDR3 consists of 16 residues. The CDR3 DNA sequence: TGTGCCAGCACCACGCCGGGACTAGCCCGGGGAGATACGCAGTATTTT. This sequence encodes CASTTPGLARGDTQYF. Full variable domain (missing parts from reference TRBV5-6 and TRBJ2-3): DAGVTQSPTHLIKTRGQQVTLRCSPKSGHDTVSWYQQALGQGPQFIFQYYEEEERQRGNFPDRFSGHQFPNYSSELNVNALLLGDSALYLCASTTPGLARGDTQYFGPGTRLTVL.

This clonotype showed up many times. V usage is TRBV19 and J usage is TRBJ2-1, with TRBD2 identical over 8 bases. The CDR3 runs 15 residues. Germline V CDR1 and CDR2: LNHDA, SQIVND (reference sequence). J lost 10 bases, V lost 3 bases, and 11 bases had no gene match. The CDR3 nucleotides are TGTGCCAGTAGTATTTTGGCGTCCGGGGGGGGAGAGCAGTTCTTC. Amino acid sequence: CASSILASGGGEQFF.

The table lists this clonotype with many counts. The CDR3 sequence is CASSLAEAGIRNTEAFF. The CDR3 DNA follows: TGCGCCAGCAGCTTGGCAGAAGCAGGGATTCGGAACACTGAAGCTTTCTTT. This rearrangement joins TRBV5-1 to TRBJ1-1; possible D gene TRBD1, 5 bases. Germline-derived CDR1 and CDR2 are SGHRS and YFSETQ. Trimming removed 0 bases from V and 1 base from J, with 16 bases in between. The CDR3 sequence is 17 residues long. Full variable domain (missing parts from reference TRBV5-1 and TRBJ1-1): KAGVTQTPRYLIKTRGQQVTLSCSPISGHRSVSWYQQTPGQGLQFLFEYFSETQRNKGNFPGRFSGRQFSNSRSEMNVSTLELGDSALYLCASSLAEAGIRNTEAFFGQGTRLTVV.

This chain uses TRBV7-2 with TRBJ1-4, with D possibly being TRBD1 (5 bases). In germline, CDR1 is SGHTA, CDR2 FQGNSA. V lost 6 bases to trimming and J lost 2 bases, with 13 bases between them. This CDR3 is built from 15 residues. The CDR3 nucleotides are TGTGCCAGCAGGTTATCAGGGTCGACTAATGAAAAACTGTTTTTT. As protein: CASRLSGSTNEKLFF.

This clonotype has a single count. The V call is TRBV7-9, the J call TRBJ2-1; 12 nucleotides align to TRBD2. The CDR3 extends over 15 amino acids. CDR1 and CDR2 (germline): SEHNR, FQNEAQ (reference sequence). V was clipped by 5 bases and J by 4 bases; unmatched bases: 3. The CDR3 region is CASSPLAGGYNEQFF. The CDR3, as DNA: TGTGCCAGCAGCCCTCTAGCGGGGGGGTACAATGAGCAGTTCTTC.

Comment on this clonotype: This may stem from a read error, because a much larger clone lies one nucleotide away. This CDR3 is CASSYHPPYNTGELYF. The CDR3 bases are TGTGCCAGCAGTTACCACCCCCCTTATAACACCGGGGAGCTGTATTTT. The chain recombines TRBV6-2 or TRBV6-3 with TRBJ2-3, with a tentative D call TRBD2 (5 bases). V was clipped by 2 bases and J by 14 bases, with 26 bases between them. The CDR3 spans 16 residues. CDR1 and CDR2 from the germline V gene are MNHEY and SVGEGT.

This clonotype showed up just once. CDR3 amino acids: CASSLTRSNTEAFF. CDR3 sequence (DNA): TGTGCCAGCAGCTTAACAAGGTCGAACACTGAAGCTTTCTTT. The gene calls are TRBV7-2 and TRBJ1-1; D not certain. The CDR3 contains 14 residues. CDR1 and CDR2 (germline): SGHTA, FQGNSA. V lost 2 bases and J lost 1, with 8 bases in between.

The chain recombines TRBV7-2 with TRBJ2-4; 9 bases are a match to TRBD1. CDR3 length: 14 residues. The V and J ends lost 1 base and 6 bases, in that order; junction bases with no gene match: 1. Germline-derived CDR1 and CDR2 are SGHTA and FQGNSA. CDR3 DNA: TGTGCCAGCAGCTTAGGGACAGGGGCAAACATTCAGTACTTC. It is translated as CASSLGTGANIQYF.

This chain connects TRBV6-6 to TRBJ2-3; 9 nucleotides align to TRBD2. The J segment lost 3 bases and the V segment lost 5 bases, leaving 9 bases of the junction unmatched. The CDR3 sequence is 16 residues long. Germline-derived CDR1 and CDR2 are MNHNY and SVGAGI (reference sequence). In DNA form, the CDR3 reads TGTGCCAGCAGTAATCCCAGCGGGAGGCGAACAGATACGCAGTATTTT. Its protein is CASSNPSGRRTDTQYF.

The chain links TRBV27 to TRBJ2-5; maybe TRBD1 (6 bases). The DNA matches TRBJ2-7 better at its end, which makes the J call doubtful. The CDR3 is 14 amino acids. CDR1 and CDR2 (germline): MNHEY, SMNVEV (reference sequence). The CDR3 DNA follows: TGTGCCAGCAGTTCAGGGGAATCGTCCTACGAGCAGTACTTC. It translates to CASSSGESSYEQYF.

The V call is TRBV12-3 or TRBV12-4, the J call TRBJ1-1; D call uncertain. The CDR3 totals 13 residues. V was trimmed by 3 bases and J by 1 base, leaving 6 bases between them. CDR3 nucleotides: TGTGCCAGCAGTTTCGAACAGAACACTGAAGCTTTCTTT. Encoded protein: CASSFEQNTEAFF.

This sequence joins TRBV7-2 and TRBJ2-1; 10 positions agree with TRBD1. The closer fit of TRBJ2-7 to the DNA end suggests the J call may be wrong. The CDR3 covers 15 residues. Germline V gives CDR1 SGHTA, CDR2 FQGNSA. The DNA of the CDR3 is TGTGCCAGCAGCCTGACAGGGGGCAAGTCCTACGAGCAGTACTTC. Protein: CASSLTGGKSYEQYF.

V usage is TRBV7-9 and J usage is TRBJ2-3, with 9 bases fitting TRBD1. This CDR3 region has 16 residues. V lost 2 bases and J lost 3; bases outside the gene matches: 6. Germline V gives CDR1 SEHNR, CDR2 FQNEAQ (reference sequence). The CDR3 nucleotides are TGTGCCAGCAGCTTAAGCGGGACAGGGTATACAGATACGCAGTATTTT. Translated: CASSLSGTGYTDTQYF. Supplemented by reference TRBV7-9 and TRBJ2-3, the full variable domain reads DTGVSQNPRHKITKRGQNVTFRCDPISEHNRLYWYRQTLGQGPEFLTYFQNEAQLEKSRLLSDRFSAERPKGSFSTLEIQRTEQGDSAMYLCASSLSGTGYTDTQYFGPGTRLTVL.

J is TRBJ2-7 and V is TRBV7-3, with D possibly matching TRBD1 (6 bases). V was cut by 1 base and J by 3 bases, with 13 bases left in between. Germline-derived CDR1 and CDR2 are SGHTA and FQGTGA. This CDR3 is built from 15 residues. The CDR3 DNA reads as TGTGCCAGCAGCTTAATGCCCGGGACACGCTACGAGCAGTACTTC. Protein: CASSLMPGTRYEQYF. Full variable domain (outside the CDR3, taken from reference TRBV7-3 and TRBJ2-7): GAGVSQTPSNKVTEKGKYVELRCDPISGHTALYWYRQSLGQGPEFLIYFQGTGAADDSGLPNDRFFAVRPEGSVSTLKIQRTERGDSAVYLCASSLMPGTRYEQYFGPGTRLTVT.

The chain carries TRBV6-1 and TRBJ2-7; 8 bases agree with TRBD1. Germline values: CDR1 MNHNS, CDR2 SASEGT. J was trimmed by 7 bases and V by 5 bases; bases with no gene match: 13. The CDR3 has 15 amino acids. The CDR3 loop is CASSNRDRQTGEQYF. The CDR3 DNA sequence: TGTGCCAGCAGTAACCGGGACAGGCAAACGGGGGAGCAGTACTTC.

V usage is TRBV7-6 and J usage is TRBJ2-4; the match to TRBD1 covers 8 bases. The J call may be incorrect, as the DNA end agrees better with TRBJ2-7. This CDR3 is built from 15 residues. Germline V lookup: CDR1 SGHVS, CDR2 FNYEAQ. CDR3 bases: TGTGCCAGCAGCCCCGGGACAGGATACGGCTACGAGCAGTACTTC. This codes for CASSPGTGYGYEQYF.

V gene TRBV29-1 combines with J gene TRBJ1-2; 10 bases match TRBD1. The end of the DNA aligns better with TRBJ2-7, so the J call may be wrong. Germline CDR1 reads SQVTM; CDR2 reads ANQGSEA. The length of the CDR3 is 15 residues. The DNA for the CDR3 is TGCAGCGCCGTTCCCGGGACAGGGGTTTTGTACGAGCAGTACTTC. As protein: CSAVPGTGVLYEQYF.

Note on this clonotype: The final CDR3 position lacks the conserved phenylalanine or tryptophan, pointing to a likely read error. V gene TRBV9 combines with J gene TRBJ2-3; the match to TRBD2 covers 7 bases. This CDR3 is built from 14 residues. V lost 0 bases and J lost 4; bases outside the gene matches: 2. Germline V gene sequence: CDR1 SGDLS, CDR2 YYNGEE. For the CDR3, the DNA is TGTGCCAGCAGCGTAGGGGAGGGTGCAGATACGCAGTATATT. Protein product: CASSVGEGADTQYI.

This clonotype was observed at least ten times. This chain links TRBV7-2 with TRBJ2-3, with TRBD2 as a possible D gene (6 bases). V lost 3 bases and J lost 0, with 13 bases in between. The length of the CDR3 is 16 residues. Germline V gives CDR1 SGHTA, CDR2 FQGNSA. The CDR3 region has the DNA TGTGCCAGCAGCTTGGCGGGGCGAGGTAGCACAGATACGCAGTATTTT. Encoded protein: CASSLAGRGSTDTQYF.

This clonotype was counted a single time. The chain combines TRBV7-2 with TRBJ2-4; no firm D call. The better agreement between TRBJ2-7 and the DNA end casts doubt on the J call. The V gene's germline CDR1 is SGHTA and CDR2 FQGNSA. The CDR3 is made up of 14 amino acids. The CDR3 region has the DNA TGTGCCAGCAGCCAACGGGCCTCCTTCTACGAGCAGTACTTC. Residues: CASSQRASFYEQYF.

Remarks on this clonotype: A junction boundary mismatches the germline segment, possibly from a read error. The chain couples TRBV28 to TRBJ2-5; 9 nucleotides agree with TRBD2. The CDR3 has 15 residues. Germline-derived CDR1 and CDR2 are MDHEN and SYDVKM. CDR3 sequence (DNA): TGTGCCAGCAGGCGGGAGGGGGGGGTTAGGGCTGAAGCTTTCTTC. Residues: CASRREGGVRAEAFF.

This clonotype was detected only once. The V gene is TRBV28, the J gene TRBJ1-2; 7 bases agree with TRBD1. Germline values: CDR1 MDHEN, CDR2 SYDVKM. The CDR3 contains 13 residues. V was pared by 6 bases and J by 3 bases, with 4 bases of the junction left unmatched. The DNA for the CDR3 is TGTGCCAGCAGCTGGGACAGATACTATGGCTACACCTTC. Its translation: CASSWDRYYGYTF.

This chain links TRBV7-4 with TRBJ2-5; 7 bases fit TRBD1. The end of the DNA is better explained by TRBJ2-1, so the J call may be wrong. This CDR3 comprises 14 residues. From germline, CDR1 is SGHVT and CDR2 SQSDAQ. The CDR3 sequence is CASSLGDRSNEQFF. The CDR3 nucleotides are TGTGCCAGCAGCTTAGGGGACAGATCCAATGAGCAGTTCTTC.

The chain employs TRBV6-1 and TRBJ2-7, with 8 bases that match TRBD2. With 4 bases clipped from V and 7 bases from J, the junction kept 6 bases outside the gene matches. CDR3 size: 13 residues. Germline assignment: CDR1 MNHNS and CDR2 SASEGT. CDR3 sequence (DNA): TGTGCCAGCAGTGGGACTAGCTACAATGAGCAGTACTTC. It encodes CASSGTSYNEQYF.

This clonotype has only one observation. This chain connects TRBV6-1 to TRBJ2-7, with 9 bases lining up with TRBD1. From germline, CDR1 is MNHNS and CDR2 SASEGT. The V gene end was trimmed by 4 bases and the J gene end by 6 bases; junction bases not matched to a gene: 19. This CDR3 is built from 18 residues. CDR3 in DNA: TGTGCCAGCAGTGGCTCCGGGACAGGGAGTACAAGGATTCTCGAGCAGTACTTC. Amino acids: CASSGSGTGSTRILEQYF.

This chain links TRBV7-3 with TRBJ2-3; 12 bases are shared with TRBD2. The better agreement between TRBJ2-1 and the DNA end casts doubt on the J call. The CDR3 sequence is 15 residues long. The germline gives CDR1 SGHTA, CDR2 FQGTGA. CDR3 residues: CASSKTSGSRDEQFF. CDR3 sequence (DNA): TGTGCCAGCAGCAAGACTAGCGGGAGTCGGGATGAGCAGTTCTTC.

The chain uses TRBV7-8 and TRBJ2-1; D might be TRBD1 or TRBD2, each matching 5 bases. The J call may be in error: the DNA end matches TRBJ2-7 better. There are 13 residues in the CDR3. Germline CDR1 reads SGHVS; CDR2 reads FQNEAQ. CDR3 sequence (DNA): TGTGCCAGCAGGTCCGGGACCCACTACGAGCAGTACTTC. Translation: CASRSGTHYEQYF.

This clonotype occurred many times. Compared with germline, one end of the junction differs, possibly owing to a read error. This sequence joins TRBV6-1 and TRBJ1-3, with TRBD1 as a possible D gene (5 bases). This CDR3 region has 15 residues. In germline, CDR1 is MNHNS, CDR2 SASEGT. The CDR3 region has the DNA TGTGCCAGCAGAGAAGCCGGGGCCTCTGGAAACACCATATATTTT. Encoded protein: CASREAGASGNTIYF.

The chain couples TRBV7-9 to TRBJ2-3, with 8 positions matching TRBD2. Germline V lookup: CDR1 SEHNR, CDR2 FQNEAQ (reference sequence). The CDR3 is made up of 18 amino acids. J gave up 0 bases and V 1 base, and 9 bases lay outside the gene matches. CDR3 loop: CASSLVGSGDTSTDTQYF. The CDR3 coding sequence is TGTGCCAGCAGCTTAGTCGGTAGCGGGGATACTAGCACAGATACGCAGTATTTT.

About this clonotype: With a much larger clone just one base away, this may be a read error. This chain links TRBV5-1 with TRBJ2-3, with TRBD1 matching over 9 bases. CDR3 size: 17 residues. V was pared by 4 bases and J by 14 bases, with 23 bases of the junction left unmatched. Germline values: CDR1 SGHRS, CDR2 YFSETQ. CDR3 in amino acids: CASSPYGTGSFTGELYF. CDR3 nucleotide sequence: TGCGCCAGCAGCCCGTACGGGACAGGGTCTTTCACCGGGGAGCTGTATTTT. The whole variable domain, remainder taken from reference TRBV5-1 and TRBJ2-3, is KAGVTQTPRYLIKTRGQQVTLSCSPISGHRSVSWYQQTPGQGLQFLFEYFSETQRNKGNFPGRFSGRQFSNSRSEMNVSTLELGDSALYLCASSPYGTGSFTGELYFGPGTRLTVL.